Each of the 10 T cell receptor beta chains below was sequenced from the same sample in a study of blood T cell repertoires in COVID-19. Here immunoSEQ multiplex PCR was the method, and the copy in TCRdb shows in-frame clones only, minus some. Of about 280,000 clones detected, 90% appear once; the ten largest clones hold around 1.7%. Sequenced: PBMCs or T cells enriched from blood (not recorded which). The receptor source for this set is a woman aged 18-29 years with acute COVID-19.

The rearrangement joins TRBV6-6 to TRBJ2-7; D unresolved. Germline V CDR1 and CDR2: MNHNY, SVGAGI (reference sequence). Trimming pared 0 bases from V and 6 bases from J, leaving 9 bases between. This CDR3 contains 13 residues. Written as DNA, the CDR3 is TGTGCCAGCAGTTACTCGACCGGGTTCGAGCAGTACTTC. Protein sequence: CASSYSTGFEQYF.

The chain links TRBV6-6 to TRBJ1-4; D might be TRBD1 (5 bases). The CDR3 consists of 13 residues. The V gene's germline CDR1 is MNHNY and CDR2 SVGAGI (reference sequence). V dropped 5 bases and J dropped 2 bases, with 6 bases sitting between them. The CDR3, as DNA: TGTGCCAGCAGTAAGGGGACTAATGAAAAACTGTTTTTT. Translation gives CASSKGTNEKLFF.

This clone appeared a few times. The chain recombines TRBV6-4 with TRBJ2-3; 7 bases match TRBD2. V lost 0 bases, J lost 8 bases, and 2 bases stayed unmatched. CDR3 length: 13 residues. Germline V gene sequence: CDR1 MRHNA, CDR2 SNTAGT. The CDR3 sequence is CASSDSGEGTQYF. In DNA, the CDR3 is TGTGCCAGCAGTGACTCAGGGGAGGGTACGCAGTATTTT.

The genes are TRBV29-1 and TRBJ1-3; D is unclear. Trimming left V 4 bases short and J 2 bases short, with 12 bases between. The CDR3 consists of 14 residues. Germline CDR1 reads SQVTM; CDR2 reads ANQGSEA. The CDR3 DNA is TGCAGCGTTGTGGGCTCCCCGGCTGGAAACACCATATATTTT. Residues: CSVVGSPAGNTIYF.

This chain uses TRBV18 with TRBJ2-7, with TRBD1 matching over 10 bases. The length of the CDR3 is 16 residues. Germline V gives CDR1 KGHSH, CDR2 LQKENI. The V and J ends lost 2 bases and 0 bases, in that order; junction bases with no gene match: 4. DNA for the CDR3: TGTGCCAGCTCACCAAGACAGGGGGCAAACTCCTACGAGCAGTACTTC. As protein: CASSPRQGANSYEQYF.

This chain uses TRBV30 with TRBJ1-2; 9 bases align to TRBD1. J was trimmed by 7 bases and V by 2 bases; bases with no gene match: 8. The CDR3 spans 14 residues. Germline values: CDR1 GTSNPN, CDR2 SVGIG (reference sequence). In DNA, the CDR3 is TGTGCCTGGAGTCTTCCCGGGACAGGGCTTGGCTACACCTTC. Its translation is CAWSLPGTGLGYTF.

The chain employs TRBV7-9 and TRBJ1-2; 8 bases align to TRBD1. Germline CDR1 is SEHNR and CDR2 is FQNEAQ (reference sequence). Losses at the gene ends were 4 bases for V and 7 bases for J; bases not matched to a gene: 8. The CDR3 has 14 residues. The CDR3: CASSSSDRGSGYTF. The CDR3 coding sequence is TGTGCCAGCAGCTCTTCCGACAGGGGTTCTGGCTACACCTTC.

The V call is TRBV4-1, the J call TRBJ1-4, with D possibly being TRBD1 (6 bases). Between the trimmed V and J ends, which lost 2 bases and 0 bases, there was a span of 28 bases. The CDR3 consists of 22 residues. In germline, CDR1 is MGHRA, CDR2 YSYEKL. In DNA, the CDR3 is TGCGCCAGCAGCCAATCCACTAGGGGGGGGCCGGTATACCCCGCAACTAATGAAAAACTGTTTTTT. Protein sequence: CASSQSTRGGPVYPATNEKLFF.

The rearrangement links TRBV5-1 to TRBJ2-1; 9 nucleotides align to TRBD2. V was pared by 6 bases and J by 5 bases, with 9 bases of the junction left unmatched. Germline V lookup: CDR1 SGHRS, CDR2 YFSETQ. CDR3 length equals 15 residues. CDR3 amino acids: CASTFTAGGNNEQFF. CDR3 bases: TGCGCCAGCACCTTTACTGCGGGGGGGAACAATGAGCAGTTCTTC.

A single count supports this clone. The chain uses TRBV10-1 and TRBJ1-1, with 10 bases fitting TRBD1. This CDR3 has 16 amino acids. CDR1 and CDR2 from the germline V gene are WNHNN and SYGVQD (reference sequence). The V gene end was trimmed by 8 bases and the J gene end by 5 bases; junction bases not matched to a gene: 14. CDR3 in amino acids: CASSYRRDRGGTEAFF. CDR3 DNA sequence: TGCGCCAGCTCCTACCGCCGGGACAGGGGTGGAACTGAAGCTTTCTTT.